The source of this T cell receptor beta chain is a study of post-analysis software for immune sequencing data. Across the study: The patients showed relapsing-remitting, secondary progressive and progressive-relapsing multiple sclerosis courses. Overall study findings and caveats: Roughly 5 TRBV segments, TRBV5-6, TRBV5-1 and TRBV20-1 among them, were found more frequent in patients than controls. The study found significantly lower normalized Chao1 diversity in multiple sclerosis patients than in controls.

This clonotype occurred a few times. The antigen is not known. Carried by the TCR beta cDNA libraries were unique molecular identifiers. Researchers reported approximately 500,000 cDNA molecules coming from approximately 1 to 10 million T cells. TCRdb re-called the PCR reads with MiXCR, one entry per CDR3 protein. The sample lists roughly 650,000 distinct CDR3 sequences, around 60% occurring once. CDR1 and CDR2 (germline): MNHEY, SVGAGI. V lost 7 bases and J lost 4, with 10 bases in between. This CDR3 is built from 12 residues. The chain has TRBV6-5 and TRBJ1-2; D gene ambiguous. What was sequenced was blood. This receptor was identified in a girl between 2 and 10 years old with multiple sclerosis. The CDR3 is CASTDGGYGYTF. In DNA form, the CDR3 reads TGTGCCAGCACGGACGGAGGCTATGGCTACACCTTC.